This TCR beta chain originates from a study of T cell responses to AZD1222 COVID-19 vaccine. TCRdb's table, derived via immunoSEQ multiplex PCR, lists solely in-frame clones and lacks some. The sample has 84,000 or so clones; 70% to 90% are singletons. The V gene lost 3 bases and the J gene lost 1 base, with 11 bases spanning the gap. The CDR3 covers 14 residues. Looked up from germline, CDR1 is SQVTM and CDR2 is ANQGSEA. This clone was found once. The clonotype was recovered from an adult in good health. The specimen was peripheral blood, collected on day 0 of AZD1222 vaccination. The V call is TRBV29-1, the J call TRBJ2-3; D gene unclear. CDR3 in DNA: TGCAGCGTTGAGGTGGGTCTGGGCACAGATACGCAGTATTTT. Protein product: CSVEVGLGTDTQYF.